This is a list of T cell receptor beta chains from one sample in a study of T cell changes during pregnancy in multiple sclerosis. Sequencing used immunoSEQ multiplex PCR; TCRdb keeps in-frame clones, though not all of them. The table records over 25,000 clones, roughly 89% of them present only once. The source was CD8+ T cells from peripheral blood mononuclear cells, collected before pregnancy. The receptors come from a female donor with multiple sclerosis, enrolled in a pregnancy study. Both conserved end residues are part of each CDR3. The D gene is left open where the match is weak. Only part of the rows carry a size: once, few, many, or a class if the clone is expanded.

V gene: TRBV19
clone size: .
D gene: .
J gene: TRBJ1-5
CDR3 protein: CASSIDRVVSNQPQHF
CDR3 DNA: TGTGCCAGTAGTATAGATCGAGTTGTGAGCAATCAGCCCCAGCATTTT

V gene: TRBV6-1
clone size: few
D gene: .
J gene: TRBJ1-5
CDR3 protein: CASSEGSYQPQHF
CDR3 DNA: TGTGCCAGCAGTGAAGGGAGTTATCAGCCCCAGCATTTT

V gene: TRBV19
clone size: .
D gene: TRBD1
J gene: TRBJ2-2
CDR3 protein: CASWDRDRPYTGELFF
CDR3 DNA: TGTGCCAGTTGGGACCGGGACAGGCCTTACACCGGGGAGCTGTTTTTT

V gene: TRBV29-1
clone size: .
D gene: .
J gene: TRBJ2-1
CDR3 protein: CSVDSGQWHEQFF
CDR3 DNA: TGCAGCGTAGACTCCGGACAGTGGCATGAGCAGTTCTTC

V gene: TRBV9
clone size: .
D gene: .
J gene: TRBJ1-2
CDR3 protein: CASSPQPDGGGYTF
CDR3 DNA: TGTGCCAGCAGCCCCCAGCCGGACGGGGGTGGCTACACCTTC

V gene: TRBV27
clone size: .
D gene: TRBD2
J gene: TRBJ2-7
CDR3 protein: CASGRTSGGLYEQYF
CDR3 DNA: TGTGCCAGCGGGCGGACTAGCGGGGGCCTCTACGAGCAGTACTTC

V gene: TRBV7-9
clone size: .
D gene: .
J gene: TRBJ1-3
CDR3 protein: CASSLSGPGNTIYF
CDR3 DNA: TGTGCCAGCAGCTTATCAGGGCCTGGAAACACCATATATTTT

V gene: TRBV5-6
clone size: .
D gene: TRBD1
J gene: TRBJ2-7
CDR3 protein: CASSRGTGIHEQYF
CDR3 DNA: TGTGCCAGCAGCAGGGGGACAGGGATCCACGAGCAGTACTTC

V gene: TRBV4-3
clone size: few
D gene: .
J gene: TRBJ2-6
CDR3 protein: CASSQDAGSGANVLTF
CDR3 DNA: TGCGCCAGCAGCCAAGATGCGGGCTCTGGGGCCAACGTCCTGACTTTC

V gene: TRBV5-6
clone size: .
D gene: .
J gene: TRBJ1-1
CDR3 protein: CASSGFRVMNTEAFF
CDR3 DNA: TGTGCCAGCAGCGGTTTCAGGGTAATGAACACTGAAGCTTTCTTT

V gene: TRBV6-5
clone size: .
D gene: .
J gene: TRBJ1-1
CDR3 protein: CASSYLGLGTEAFF
CDR3 DNA: TGTGCCAGCAGTTACCTGGGGCTGGGCACTGAAGCTTTCTTT

V gene: TRBV4-2
clone size: .
D gene: TRBD2
J gene: TRBJ2-3
CDR3 protein: CASSPGLARRTDTQYF
CDR3 DNA: TGTGCCAGCAGCCCCGGACTAGCGAGACGCACAGATACGCAGTATTTT

V gene: TRBV7-2
clone size: .
D gene: .
J gene: TRBJ2-7
CDR3 protein: CASSPPASVRNYEQYF
CDR3 DNA: TGTGCCAGCAGCCCACCTGCTAGTGTTAGAAACTACGAGCAGTACTTC

V gene: TRBV11-2
clone size: few
D gene: TRBD1
J gene: TRBJ1-2
CDR3 protein: CASSWAGGSYGYTF
CDR3 DNA: TGTGCCAGCAGCTGGGCAGGGGGCAGCTATGGCTACACCTTC

V gene: TRBV2
clone size: .
D gene: TRBD1
J gene: TRBJ2-7
CDR3 protein: CARAPDRGIDEQYF
CDR3 DNA: TGTGCCAGGGCCCCGGACAGGGGGATCGACGAGCAGTACTTC

V gene: TRBV14
clone size: .
D gene: .
J gene: TRBJ1-2
CDR3 protein: CASSQARNYGYTF
CDR3 DNA: TGTGCCAGCAGCCAAGCCAGAAACTATGGCTACACCTTC

V gene: TRBV2
clone size: .
D gene: .
J gene: TRBJ2-7
CDR3 protein: CASSEWRVAGTSYEQYF
CDR3 DNA: TGTGCCAGCAGTGAATGGAGGGTGGCGGGGACCTCCTACGAGCAGTACTTC

V gene: TRBV6-6
clone size: .
D gene: TRBD1
J gene: TRBJ1-2
CDR3 protein: CASGDSYGYTF
CDR3 DNA: TGTGCCAGCGGGGACAGCTATGGCTACACCTTC

V gene: TRBV25-1
clone size: .
D gene: .
J gene: TRBJ2-3
CDR3 protein: CASSERGGATDTQYF
CDR3 DNA: TGTGCCAGCAGTGAAAGGGGGGGGGCCACAGATACGCAGTATTTT

V gene: TRBV28
clone size: .
D gene: .
J gene: TRBJ2-1
CDR3 protein: CASSLGPREQFF
CDR3 DNA: TGTGCCAGCAGTTTAGGGCCACGGGAGCAGTTCTTC

V gene: TRBV6-4
clone size: .
D gene: .
J gene: TRBJ2-1
CDR3 protein: CASSAMGDYNEQFF
CDR3 DNA: TGTGCCAGCAGTGCTATGGGCGACTACAATGAGCAGTTCTTC

V gene: TRBV28
clone size: .
D gene: .
J gene: TRBJ2-5
CDR3 protein: CASRPAGLIEETQYF
CDR3 DNA: TGTGCCAGCCGACCCGCGGGACTTATCGAAGAGACCCAGTACTTC

V gene: TRBV7-9
clone size: once
D gene: TRBD1
J gene: TRBJ1-6
CDR3 protein: CATGYAGGRSPLHF
CDR3 DNA: TGTGCCACCGGTTACGCAGGGGGTCGGTCACCCCTCCACTTT

V gene: TRBV10-3
clone size: once
D gene: TRBD1
J gene: TRBJ2-7
CDR3 protein: CAISEDREGGYEQYF
CDR3 DNA: TGTGCCATCAGTGAGGACAGGGAAGGGGGATACGAGCAGTACTTC

V gene: TRBV7-6
clone size: .
D gene: TRBD1
J gene: TRBJ1-1
CDR3 protein: CASMDEQGGWTEAFF
CDR3 DNA: TGTGCCAGCATGGACGAACAAGGGGGCTGGACTGAAGCTTTCTTT

V gene: TRBV7-8
clone size: once
D gene: .
J gene: TRBJ1-1
CDR3 protein: CASSFGGGSEAFF
CDR3 DNA: TGTGCCAGCAGCTTTGGTGGGGGGAGTGAAGCTTTCTTT

V gene: TRBV4-3
clone size: .
D gene: .
J gene: TRBJ2-5
CDR3 protein: CASSQERGGQETQYF
CDR3 DNA: TGCGCCAGCAGCCAAGAGCGAGGAGGCCAAGAGACCCAGTACTTC

V gene: TRBV6-5
clone size: .
D gene: .
J gene: TRBJ1-2
CDR3 protein: CASTPDGNYGYTF
CDR3 DNA: TGTGCCAGCACCCCAGACGGGAACTATGGCTACACCTTC

V gene: TRBV19
clone size: .
D gene: TRBD1
J gene: TRBJ2-7
CDR3 protein: CASSTTGAIEYEQYF
CDR3 DNA: TGTGCCAGTAGTACGACAGGGGCGATAGAATACGAGCAGTACTTC

V gene: TRBV6-6
clone size: few
D gene: .
J gene: TRBJ1-4
CDR3 protein: CASRTGWATNEKLFF
CDR3 DNA: TGTGCCAGCAGGACCGGGTGGGCAACTAATGAAAAACTGTTTTTT

V gene: TRBV6-5
clone size: .
D gene: .
J gene: TRBJ2-1
CDR3 protein: CASSYAGLLSGDEQFF
CDR3 DNA: TGTGCCAGCAGTTATGCAGGGCTTTTGTCTGGCGATGAGCAGTTCTTC

V gene: TRBV4-1
clone size: .
D gene: TRBD1
J gene: TRBJ1-4
CDR3 protein: CASSHGSGTGDEKLFF
CDR3 DNA: TGCGCCAGCAGCCATGGATCCGGGACAGGGGATGAAAAACTGTTTTTT

V gene: TRBV19
clone size: .
D gene: TRBD2
J gene: TRBJ2-1
CDR3 protein: CASSPWTSGGNEQFF
CDR3 DNA: TGTGCCAGTAGTCCCTGGACTAGCGGGGGCAATGAGCAGTTCTTC

V gene: TRBV7-9
clone size: .
D gene: .
J gene: TRBJ2-1
CDR3 protein: CASSFGYGGDRDEQFF
CDR3 DNA: TGTGCCAGCAGCTTCGGGTATGGGGGCGATAGGGATGAGCAGTTCTTC

V gene: TRBV28
clone size: .
D gene: .
J gene: TRBJ2-2
CDR3 protein: CASTLMRETGELFF
CDR3 DNA: TGTGCCAGCACCCTAATGAGGGAAACCGGGGAGCTGTTTTTT

V gene: TRBV6-5
clone size: .
D gene: TRBD1
J gene: TRBJ2-2
CDR3 protein: CASRPDRVGGELFF
CDR3 DNA: TGTGCCAGCAGACCGGACAGGGTGGGCGGGGAGCTGTTTTTT

V gene: TRBV9
clone size: .
D gene: .
J gene: TRBJ2-2
CDR3 protein: CASSAYRDSGTGELFF
CDR3 DNA: TGTGCCAGCAGCGCGTACAGGGATTCGGGTACCGGGGAGCTGTTTTTT

V gene: TRBV10-2
clone size: .
D gene: .
J gene: TRBJ1-6
CDR3 protein: CASSAEGLGNSPLHF
CDR3 DNA: TGCGCCAGCAGTGCGGAGGGGCTGGGCAATTCACCCCTCCACTTT

V gene: TRBV5-4
clone size: .
D gene: .
J gene: TRBJ1-2
CDR3 protein: CASTLSLSRAGDNYGYTF
CDR3 DNA: TGTGCCAGCACCCTCAGCTTAAGTCGGGCGGGGGACAACTATGGCTACACCTTC

V gene: TRBV7-2
clone size: .
D gene: .
J gene: TRBJ1-4
CDR3 protein: CASSSTVTATNEKLFF
CDR3 DNA: TGTGCCAGCAGCTCTACAGTAACTGCAACTAATGAAAAACTGTTTTTT

V gene: TRBV19
clone size: .
D gene: .
J gene: TRBJ1-2
CDR3 protein: CASSMSGEGNYGYTF
CDR3 DNA: TGTGCCAGTAGTATGTCAGGCGAGGGTAACTATGGCTACACCTTC

V gene: TRBV11-2
clone size: .
D gene: .
J gene: TRBJ2-6
CDR3 protein: CASSPSGANVLTF
CDR3 DNA: TGTGCCAGCAGCCCATCTGGGGCCAACGTCCTGACTTTC

V gene: TRBV9
clone size: .
D gene: .
J gene: TRBJ2-7
CDR3 protein: CASSAGDLYEQYF
CDR3 DNA: TGTGCCAGCAGCGCGGGGGACCTCTACGAGCAGTACTTC

V gene: TRBV20-1
clone size: .
D gene: TRBD1
J gene: TRBJ1-2
CDR3 protein: CSAYRGRSVTF
CDR3 DNA: TGCAGTGCGTACAGGGGGCGAAGTGTAACCTTC

V gene: TRBV15
clone size: .
D gene: TRBD1
J gene: TRBJ1-4
CDR3 protein: CATSGDRGRPEKLFF
CDR3 DNA: TGTGCCACCAGCGGGGACAGGGGGAGGCCGGAAAAACTGTTTTTT

V gene: TRBV6-5
clone size: .
D gene: .
J gene: TRBJ1-2
CDR3 protein: CASSSLYGYTF
CDR3 DNA: TGTGCCAGCAGCTCCCTCTATGGCTACACCTTC

V gene: TRBV4-1
clone size: once
D gene: .
J gene: TRBJ1-1
CDR3 protein: CASSHLIQGRNTEAFF
CDR3 DNA: TGCGCCAGCAGCCACCTCATACAGGGAAGGAACACTGAAGCTTTCTTT

V gene: TRBV6-1
clone size: few
D gene: .
J gene: TRBJ2-7
CDR3 protein: CASSEGPGSSYEQYF
CDR3 DNA: TGTGCCAGCAGTGAAGGCCCTGGGAGCTCCTACGAGCAGTACTTC

V gene: TRBV27
clone size: .
D gene: .
J gene: TRBJ2-7
CDR3 protein: CASSYGGAGSYEQYF
CDR3 DNA: TGTGCCAGCAGTTATGGGGGGGCGGGATCCTACGAGCAGTACTTC

V gene: TRBV27
clone size: once
D gene: .
J gene: TRBJ1-2
CDR3 protein: CASSLTWGVAGYTF
CDR3 DNA: TGTGCCAGCAGTTTAACGTGGGGGGTGGCTGGCTACACCTTC